What follows is one T cell receptor (beta chain) and its context. This record comes from a study of blood T cell repertoires in COVID-19. For the study at large: Acute and convalescent COVID-19 samples came from the United States, Italy and Spain.

This CDR3 region has 15 residues. Germline assignment: CDR1 MNHNY and CDR2 SVGAGI (reference sequence). Deletions cut 6 bases from V and 4 bases from J, with 18 bases between. Original methodology: Using reference gene primer amplification, nucleated cell counts were estimated. TCRdb keeps only in-frame clones here, not all; method: immunoSEQ multiplex PCR. V and J calls and clone size are those listed in that table; D and trimming were worked out from the DNA. The sample lists some 97,000 clones; about 80% were seen once. Sequencing input: peripheral blood. The clonotype comes from a man between 65 and 85 years old with active or convalescent COVID-19. The chain is built from TRBV6-6 and TRBJ1-2; D may be TRBD1 (6 bases). CDR3 residues: CASSHLARGFYGYTF. The CDR3 DNA reads as TGTGCCAGCAGCCACCTGGCCAGGGGATTCTATGGCTACACCTTC.